Below, one TCR beta chain is given with its context. Its antigen remains unidentified. This record belongs to a study of cytomegalovirus exposure and HLA in healthy donors. The CDR3 length is 15 residues. CDR1 MNHEY and CDR2 SVGAGI come from the germline V gene. The ends lost 5 bases at V and 2 bases at J; junction bases unmatched: 4. Study-level findings and limits: In a later analysis, TCR association rates varied by HLA locus: DRB1 most, HLA-C fewest. CMV serostatus alone was available as immune exposure information.

Primers: 60 Vbeta forward and 13 Jbeta reverse. Only in-frame clones appear in the TCRdb table, and some are missing; sequencing was by immunoSEQ multiplex PCR. The sample comprises approximately 220,000 clones, 60% to 80% of which are singletons, and around 1.8% rests with the top ten. This TCR was recovered from a man younger than 35 in good health and CMV-seronegative. Sequencing was carried out using PBMCs. V and J are TRBV6-5 and TRBJ1-4, with 8 nucleotides matching TRBD1. The CDR3 DNA reads TGTGCCAGCAGTGCTTCAGGGGGCACTAATGAAAAACTGTTTTTT. It is translated as CASSASGGTNEKLFF.